This TCR beta chain is drawn from a study of cytomegalovirus exposure and HLA in healthy donors. PCR primers comprised 60 Vbeta and 13 Jbeta primers. Clones were read by immunoSEQ multiplex PCR, and TCRdb kept only the in-frame ones, dropping some. Of 200,000 or so clones in the sample, approximately 80% were seen once. The source is a girl between 10 and 17 years old in good health and CMV-seronegative. The specimen sequenced was PBMCs.

The CDR3, as DNA: TGTGCCAGCAGCTTGGGCCAGGGCGATGGGCCCCAGCATTTT. Its protein product is CASSLGQGDGPQHF. The gene calls are TRBV5-6 and TRBJ1-5, with a weak D call TRBD1 (5 bases). V was trimmed by 0 bases and J by 9 bases, leaving 13 bases between them. Germline lookup yields CDR1 SGHDT and CDR2 YYEEEE. The CDR3 is made up of 14 amino acids.